The following is a T cell receptor beta chain sequence with its context. Sequencing of TCR beta, carried out with a high-throughput approach, was applied to CD8+ and CD4+ T cells from the blood. Control patients had untreated stable or active relapsing-remitting multiple sclerosis by revised McDonald criteria. Negative magnetic isolation gave CD8+ and CD4+ cells; FACS enriched CD8+ TEMRA. RNA in amounts of roughly 0.5 to 1 ug was reverse transcribed with random hexamers. Amplification of TCR beta CDR3 spanned 54 Vbeta and 13 Jbeta via immunoSEQ multiplex PCR. TCRdb re-called the immunoSEQ multiplex PCR reads with MiXCR, one entry per CDR3 protein. The data contain under 200,000 distinct CDR3 sequences, about 95% of them singletons. This CDR3 spans 13 amino acids. Germline V gene lookup returns CDR1 SGDLS and CDR2 YYNGEE. The ends were cut back, 4 bases at V and 5 bases at J, with 13 bases in the middle.

The data originate from a study of CD8 T cells in Susac syndrome. The V call is TRBV9, the J call TRBJ2-7; D possibly corresponds to TRBD1 (6 bases). The TCR originated in a human donor with multiple sclerosis. Specimen: CD8+ T cells from PBMCs. Here the CDR3 reads CASSPHRDHEQYF. DNA for the CDR3: TGTGCCAGCAGCCCCCACAGGGACCACGAGCAGTACTTC.